This T cell receptor (beta chain) was observed in a study of Ad26.COV2.S vaccination and SARS-CoV-2 variants. Study findings and constraints: Recipients of either vaccine or placebo displayed similar breadth of non-spike TCRs.

Here immunoSEQ multiplex PCR was the method, and the copy in TCRdb shows in-frame clones only, minus some. The sample lists 350,000 to 400,000 clones; approximately 89% were seen once. The CDR3 extends over 15 amino acids. With V trimmed by 6 bases and J by 3 bases, 5 bases remained unmatched. Germline V gene lookup returns CDR1 SNHLY and CDR2 FYNNEI. With respect to this clone: The antigen is undetermined.

Noted treatment: around 19 received Ad26.COV2.S at low or high dose, single or two shots; 5 received placebo; per-sample allocation not given. Sample collection was performed on day 63 after the first vaccine or placebo injection. Boston provided a donor who was an adult aged 18-55 years. This receptor was taken from a person between 18 and 59 years old who received the Ad26.COV2.S COVID-19 vaccine or a placebo. The chain carries TRBV2 and TRBJ1-1, with TRBD1 matching over 12 bases. Sequences were derived from peripheral blood, sampled in a trial of Ad26.COV2.S vaccine versus placebo. The CDR3: CASRGQGAFDTEAFF. The CDR3 region has the DNA TGTGCCAGCAGGGGACAGGGGGCTTTCGACACTGAAGCTTTCTTT. Based on the CDR3 plus reference TRBV2 and TRBJ1-1, the full variable domain is EPEVTQTPSHQVTQMGQEVILRCVPISNHLYFYWYRQILGQKVEFLVSFYNNEISEKSEIFDDQFSVERPDGSNFTLKIRSTKLEDSAMYFCASRGQGAFDTEAFFGQGTRLTVV.